This entry lists 8 T cell receptor beta chains sequenced from one sample in a study of cytomegalovirus exposure and HLA in healthy donors. Both 60 Vbeta primers and 13 Jbeta primers went into the PCR. Profiled with immunoSEQ multiplex PCR; TCRdb holds only in-frame clones, not every one. Here the sample spans about 280,000 clones, about 87% being singletons. Sequencing used PBMCs. These receptors originate from a woman aged 18-35 years in good health and CMV-seronegative.

CDR3: CASSQEAGGRGFADTQYF. In DNA, the CDR3 is TGCGCCAGCAGCCAAGAAGCGGGGGGGAGAGGGTTCGCAGATACGCAGTATTTT. The chain is built from TRBV4-1 and TRBJ2-3; 10 nucleotides match TRBD2. With 0 bases clipped from V and 4 bases from J, the junction kept 10 bases outside the gene matches. Germline V gives CDR1 MGHRA, CDR2 YSYEKL. This CDR3 contains 18 residues.

The chain is built from TRBV10-2 and TRBJ1-1; D possibly corresponds to TRBD1 (5 bases). The CDR3 length is 14 residues. Trimming pared 3 bases from V and 13 bases from J, leaving 21 bases between. From germline, CDR1 is WSHSY and CDR2 SAAADI. CDR3 sequence reads: CASSDRAQGLGGFF. CDR3 bases: TGCGCCAGCAGTGACCGGGCGCAGGGTTTGGGGGGTTTCTTT.

This chain uses TRBV18 with TRBJ2-3; D may be TRBD2 (6 bases). The CDR3 loop spans 16 amino acids. Per the germline V gene, CDR1 is KGHSH and CDR2 is LQKENI. Trimming pared 0 bases from V and 0 bases from J, leaving 10 bases between. In nucleotides, the CDR3 is TGTGCCAGCTCACCACCCCTCGGGACTAGCACAGATACGCAGTATTTT. Translation: CASSPPLGTSTDTQYF.

The J gene is TRBJ2-7, the V gene TRBV28; D is perhaps TRBD1 (5 bases). The CDR3 covers 16 residues. V shed 2 bases and J shed 2 bases, with 16 bases lying between them. In germline, CDR1 is MDHEN, CDR2 SYDVKM. The CDR3 DNA follows: TGTGCCAGCAGTTTACCCGGGCAGGGTACGACCTACGAGCAGTACTTC. It codes for CASSLPGQGTTYEQYF. Variable domain in full (rest from reference TRBV28 and TRBJ2-7): DVKVTQSSRYLVKRTGEKVFLECVQDMDHENMFWYRQDPGLGLRLIYFSYDVKMKEKGDIPEGYSVSREKKERFSLILESASTNQTSMYLCASSLPGQGTTYEQYFGPGTRLTVT.

The chain joins TRBV4-2 to TRBJ2-5; TRBD2 matches at 8 bases. Germline-derived CDR1 and CDR2 are LGHNA and YNFKEQ. The CDR3 sequence is 16 residues long. Losses at the gene ends were 1 base for V and 4 bases for J; bases not matched to a gene: 8. This CDR3 is CASSQVIAGGGETQYF. The CDR3 DNA is TGTGCCAGCAGCCAAGTCATTGCGGGGGGCGGAGAGACCCAGTACTTC.

The chain joins TRBV6-5 to TRBJ1-2, with TRBD1 identical over 11 bases. Trimming at V came to 2 bases and at J to 6 bases, leaving 5 bases not matched to a gene. Germline V gives CDR1 MNHEY, CDR2 SVGAGI. The CDR3 contains 15 residues. The CDR3 here is CASSYQRTGGDGYTF. CDR3 nucleotide sequence: TGTGCCAGCAGTTACCAACGGACAGGGGGCGATGGCTACACCTTC.

The rearrangement links TRBV19 to TRBJ2-3; the match to TRBD2 covers 14 bases. The germline V gene has CDR1 LNHDA and CDR2 SQIVND (reference sequence). This CDR3 has 17 amino acids. The ends lost 3 bases at V and 1 base at J; junction bases unmatched: 3. CDR3: CASSIRTSGGRTDTQYF. CDR3 DNA: TGTGCCAGTAGTATTCGGACTAGCGGGGGGCGCACAGATACGCAGTATTTT.

The rearrangement joins TRBV5-4 to TRBJ2-5, with D perhaps matching TRBD1 (6 bases). Trimming stripped 4 bases from V and 0 bases from J, with 13 bases between. The CDR3 runs to 15 residues. Germline V CDR1 and CDR2: SGHNT, YYREEE (reference sequence). The chain's CDR3 is CASSTGQPHQETQYF. DNA for the CDR3: TGTGCCAGCAGCACCGGACAGCCTCACCAAGAGACCCAGTACTTC.